The rows below give T cell receptor beta chains drawn from one sample of a study of cytomegalovirus exposure and HLA in healthy donors. TCRdb keeps only in-frame clones here, not all; method: immunoSEQ multiplex PCR. Found here are 120,000 or so clones, about 81% of them singletons; the top ten hold around 9.1%. The material sequenced was PBMCs. Receptor source: a woman between 50 and 59 years old in good health and CMV-seropositive. Both conserved end residues are trimmed from each CDR3. Each record gives: CDR3 length, V gene, clone size, J gene, CDR3 protein. For some rows the clone size is stated as once, few or many, or as a class when expanded; others skip it.

cdr3_length: 9
v_call: TRBV30
clone_size: once
j_call: TRBJ2-5
cdr3_aa: AWSVEGTQY

cdr3_length: 14
v_call: TRBV9
clone_size: .
j_call: TRBJ2-5
cdr3_aa: ASSVASGSGGETQY

cdr3_length: 10
v_call: TRBV29-1
clone_size: few
j_call: TRBJ1-1
cdr3_aa: SVRVSNTEAF

cdr3_length: 11
v_call: TRBV27
clone_size: .
j_call: TRBJ2-7
cdr3_aa: TSPGQGKYEQY

cdr3_length: 12
v_call: TRBV9
clone_size: .
j_call: TRBJ1-3
cdr3_aa: ASSVDSSGNTIY

cdr3_length: 13
v_call: TRBV18
clone_size: .
j_call: TRBJ1-5
cdr3_aa: ASSPGEQGLEPQH

cdr3_length: 14
v_call: TRBV5-5
clone_size: .
j_call: TRBJ2-5
cdr3_aa: ASSLGGGGFSQTQY

cdr3_length: 11
v_call: TRBV9
clone_size: .
j_call: TRBJ2-1
cdr3_aa: ASSAGGRNEQF

cdr3_length: 16
v_call: TRBV4-1
clone_size: .
j_call: TRBJ2-3
cdr3_aa: ASSLLPTGLAETDTQY

cdr3_length: 15
v_call: TRBV9
clone_size: .
j_call: TRBJ2-1
cdr3_aa: ASSVDLSGGPYNEQF

cdr3_length: 15
v_call: TRBV18
clone_size: .
j_call: TRBJ1-4
cdr3_aa: ASSPLRTGATNEKLF

cdr3_length: 12
v_call: TRBV2
clone_size: .
j_call: TRBJ1-6
cdr3_aa: ASRGDRVNSPLH

cdr3_length: 16
v_call: TRBV7-2
clone_size: .
j_call: TRBJ2-2
cdr3_aa: ASSLAFGTRDFTGELF

cdr3_length: 12
v_call: TRBV6-5
clone_size: .
j_call: TRBJ2-1
cdr3_aa: ASSRSGRYNEQF

cdr3_length: 11
v_call: TRBV5-1
clone_size: .
j_call: TRBJ2-7
cdr3_aa: ASSLGAAYEQY

cdr3_length: 15
v_call: TRBV7-9
clone_size: once
j_call: TRBJ2-1
cdr3_aa: ASSSNYGRGGYNEQF

cdr3_length: 9
v_call: TRBV7-9
clone_size: .
j_call: .
cdr3_aa: ASSLAHEQY

cdr3_length: 14
v_call: TRBV27
clone_size: .
j_call: TRBJ1-2
cdr3_aa: ASSLHGARGKHGYT

cdr3_length: 14
v_call: TRBV7-9
clone_size: once
j_call: TRBJ1-6
cdr3_aa: ASSPRNDQGGSPLH

cdr3_length: 13
v_call: TRBV18
clone_size: .
j_call: TRBJ2-5
cdr3_aa: ASSPGTAIRETQY

cdr3_length: 9
v_call: TRBV29-1
clone_size: .
j_call: TRBJ1-2
cdr3_aa: SVSGLHGYT

cdr3_length: 12
v_call: TRBV4-2
clone_size: .
j_call: TRBJ2-7
cdr3_aa: ASSFGDRGYEQY

cdr3_length: 12
v_call: TRBV7-9
clone_size: few
j_call: TRBJ2-7
cdr3_aa: ASSYGGNSYEQY

cdr3_length: 13
v_call: TRBV7-7
clone_size: .
j_call: TRBJ2-7
cdr3_aa: ASSRLQGPTYEQY

cdr3_length: 11
v_call: TRBV5-6
clone_size: once
j_call: TRBJ2-5
cdr3_aa: ASSLGSVETQY

cdr3_length: 16
v_call: TRBV18
clone_size: .
j_call: TRBJ2-1
cdr3_aa: ASSPASGGGSSYNEQF